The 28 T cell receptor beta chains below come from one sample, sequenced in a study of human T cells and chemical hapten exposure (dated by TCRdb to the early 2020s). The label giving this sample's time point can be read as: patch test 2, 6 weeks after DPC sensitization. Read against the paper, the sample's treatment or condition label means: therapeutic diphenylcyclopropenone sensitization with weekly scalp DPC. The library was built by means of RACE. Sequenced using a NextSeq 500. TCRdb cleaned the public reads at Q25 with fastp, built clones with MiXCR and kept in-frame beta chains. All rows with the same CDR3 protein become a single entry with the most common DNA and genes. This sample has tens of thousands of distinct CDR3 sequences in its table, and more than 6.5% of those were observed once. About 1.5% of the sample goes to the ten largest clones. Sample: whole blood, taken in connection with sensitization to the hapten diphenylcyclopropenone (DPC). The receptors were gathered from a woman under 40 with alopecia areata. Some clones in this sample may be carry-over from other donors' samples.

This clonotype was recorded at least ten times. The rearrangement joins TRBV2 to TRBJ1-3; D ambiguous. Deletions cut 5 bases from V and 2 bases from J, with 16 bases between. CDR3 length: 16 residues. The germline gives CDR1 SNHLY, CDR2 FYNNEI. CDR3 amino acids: CASSSYGEPAGNTIYF. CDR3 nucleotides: TGTGCCAGCAGTTCCTACGGGGAGCCGGCTGGAAACACCATATATTTT.

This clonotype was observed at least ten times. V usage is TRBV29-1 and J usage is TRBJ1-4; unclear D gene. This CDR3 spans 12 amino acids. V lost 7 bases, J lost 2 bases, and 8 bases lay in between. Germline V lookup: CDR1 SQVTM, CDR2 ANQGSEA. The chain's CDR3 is CSGGGTNEKLFF. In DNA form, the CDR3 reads TGCAGCGGGGGTGGTACTAATGAAAAACTGTTTTTT.

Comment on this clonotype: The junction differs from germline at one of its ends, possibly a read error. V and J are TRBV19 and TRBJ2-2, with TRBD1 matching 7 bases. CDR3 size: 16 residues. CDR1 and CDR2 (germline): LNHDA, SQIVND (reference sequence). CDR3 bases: TGTGCCAGTAGTACAGGGACAGTCCATAACACCGGGGAGCTGCTTTTT. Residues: CASSTGTVHNTGELLF.

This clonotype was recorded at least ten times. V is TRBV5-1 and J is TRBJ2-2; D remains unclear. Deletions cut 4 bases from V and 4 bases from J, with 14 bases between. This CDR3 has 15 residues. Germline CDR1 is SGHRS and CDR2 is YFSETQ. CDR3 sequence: CASSPEPRSTGELFF. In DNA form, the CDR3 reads TGCGCCAGCAGCCCAGAACCCCGGTCCACCGGGGAGCTGTTTTTT.

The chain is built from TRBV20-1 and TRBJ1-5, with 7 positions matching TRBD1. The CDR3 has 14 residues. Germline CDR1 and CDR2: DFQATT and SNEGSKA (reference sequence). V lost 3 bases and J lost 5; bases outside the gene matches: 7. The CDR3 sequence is CSARQGDWHQPQHF. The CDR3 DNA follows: TGCAGTGCTAGGCAGGGGGATTGGCATCAGCCCCAGCATTTT.

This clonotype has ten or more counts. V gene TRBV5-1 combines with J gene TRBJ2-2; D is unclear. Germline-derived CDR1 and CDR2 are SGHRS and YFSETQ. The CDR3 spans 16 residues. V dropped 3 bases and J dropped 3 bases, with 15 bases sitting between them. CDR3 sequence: CASSSTETLYTGELFF. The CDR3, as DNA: TGCGCCAGCAGCTCGACCGAGACTTTATACACCGGGGAGCTGTTTTTT.

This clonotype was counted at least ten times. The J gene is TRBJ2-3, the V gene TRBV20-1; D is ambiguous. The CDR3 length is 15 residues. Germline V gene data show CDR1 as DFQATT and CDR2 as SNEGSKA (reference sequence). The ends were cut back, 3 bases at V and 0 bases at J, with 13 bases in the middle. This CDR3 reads CSASLSVGSTDTQYF. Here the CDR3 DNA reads TGCAGTGCTAGCCTTTCAGTCGGAAGCACAGATACGCAGTATTTT.

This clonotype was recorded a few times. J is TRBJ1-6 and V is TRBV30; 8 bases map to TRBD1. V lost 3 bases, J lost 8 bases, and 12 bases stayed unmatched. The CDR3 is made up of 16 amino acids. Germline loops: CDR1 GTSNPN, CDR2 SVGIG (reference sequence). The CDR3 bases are TGTGCCTGGAGAGGCTTGGCAGGGGGCGCCTATTCACCCCTCCACTTT. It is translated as CAWRGLAGGAYSPLHF.

Written as DNA, the CDR3 is TGTGCCAGCAGCTTCGGGATTTATTCCCCGGCAGATACGCAGTATTTT. Translation gives CASSFGIYSPADTQYF. This sequence joins TRBV5-8 and TRBJ2-3; D perhaps matches TRBD2 (5 bases). The germline V gene encodes CDR1 SGHTS and CDR2 YDEGEE. This CDR3 region has 16 residues. V gave up 2 bases and J gave up 4 bases, with 17 bases separating them.

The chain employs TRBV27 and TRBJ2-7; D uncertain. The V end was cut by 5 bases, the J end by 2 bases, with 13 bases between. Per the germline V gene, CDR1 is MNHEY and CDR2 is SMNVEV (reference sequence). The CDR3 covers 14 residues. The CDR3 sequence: CASSPGDRTYEQYF. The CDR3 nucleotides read TGTGCCAGCAGTCCCGGCGACCGGACCTACGAGCAGTACTTC.

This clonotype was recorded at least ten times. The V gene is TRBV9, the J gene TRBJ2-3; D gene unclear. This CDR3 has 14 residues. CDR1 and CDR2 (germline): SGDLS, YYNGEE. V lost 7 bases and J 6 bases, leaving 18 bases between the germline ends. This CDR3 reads CASGPRSVGDTQYF. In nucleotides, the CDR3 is TGTGCCAGCGGACCGCGGTCAGTTGGCGATACGCAGTATTTT.

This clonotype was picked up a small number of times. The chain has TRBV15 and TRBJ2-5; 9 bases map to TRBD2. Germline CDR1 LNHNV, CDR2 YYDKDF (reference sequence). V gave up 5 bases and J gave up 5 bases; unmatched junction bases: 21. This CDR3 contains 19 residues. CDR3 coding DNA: TGTGCCACCAGCCCTTATAAACCGGGGGTAGCGGGGGACGGGGAGACCCAGTACTTC. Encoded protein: CATSPYKPGVAGDGETQYF.

The CDR3 is CSVRDRGDSGANVLTF. Written as DNA, the CDR3 is TGCAGCGTTCGGGACAGGGGTGACTCTGGGGCCAACGTCCTGACTTTC. The chain couples TRBV29-1 to TRBJ2-6; TRBD1 agrees at 10 bases. Looked up from germline, CDR1 is SQVTM and CDR2 is ANQGSEA. J was trimmed by 0 bases and V by 5 bases; bases with no gene match: 4. The CDR3 has 16 residues.

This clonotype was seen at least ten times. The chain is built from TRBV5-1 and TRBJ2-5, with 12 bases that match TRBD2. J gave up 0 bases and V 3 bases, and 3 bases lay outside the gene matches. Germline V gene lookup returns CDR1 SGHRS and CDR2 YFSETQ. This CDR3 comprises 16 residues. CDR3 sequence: CASSSGLAGYQETQYF. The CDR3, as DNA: TGCGCCAGCAGCTCCGGACTAGCGGGATACCAAGAGACCCAGTACTTC.

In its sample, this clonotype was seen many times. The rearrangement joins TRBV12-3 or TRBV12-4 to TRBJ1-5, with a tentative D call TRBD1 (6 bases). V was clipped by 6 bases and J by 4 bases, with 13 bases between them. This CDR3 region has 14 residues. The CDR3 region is CASSHRDGNQPQHF. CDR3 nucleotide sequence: TGTGCCAGCAGCCACAGGGATGGAAATCAGCCCCAGCATTTT.

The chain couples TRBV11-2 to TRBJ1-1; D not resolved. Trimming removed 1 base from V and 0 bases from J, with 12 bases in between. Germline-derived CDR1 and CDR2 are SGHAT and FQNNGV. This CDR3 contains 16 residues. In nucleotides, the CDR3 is TGTGCCAGCAGCTTAGGAGTTGGACCCATGAACACTGAAGCTTTCTTT. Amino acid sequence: CASSLGVGPMNTEAFF.

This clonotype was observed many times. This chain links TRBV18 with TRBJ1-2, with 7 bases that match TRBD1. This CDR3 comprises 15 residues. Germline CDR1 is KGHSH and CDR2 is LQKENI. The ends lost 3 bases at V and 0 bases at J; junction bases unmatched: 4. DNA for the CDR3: TGTGCCAGCTCACCCGGGACAGAAGCTAACTATGGCTACACCTTC. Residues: CASSPGTEANYGYTF.

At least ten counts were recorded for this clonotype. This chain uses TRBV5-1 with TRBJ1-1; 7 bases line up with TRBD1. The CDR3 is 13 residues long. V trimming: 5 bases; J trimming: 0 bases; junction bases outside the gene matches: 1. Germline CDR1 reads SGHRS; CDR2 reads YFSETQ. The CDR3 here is CASSDRVNTEAFF. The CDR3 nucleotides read TGCGCCAGCAGTGACAGGGTGAACACTGAAGCTTTCTTT.

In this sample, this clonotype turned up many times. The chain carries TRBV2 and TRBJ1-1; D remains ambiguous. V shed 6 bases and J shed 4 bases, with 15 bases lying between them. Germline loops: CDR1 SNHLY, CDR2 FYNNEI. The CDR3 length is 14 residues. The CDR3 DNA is TGTGCCAGCAGCCCCCCGGGTTTCGGCACTGAAGCTTTCTTT. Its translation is CASSPPGFGTEAFF.

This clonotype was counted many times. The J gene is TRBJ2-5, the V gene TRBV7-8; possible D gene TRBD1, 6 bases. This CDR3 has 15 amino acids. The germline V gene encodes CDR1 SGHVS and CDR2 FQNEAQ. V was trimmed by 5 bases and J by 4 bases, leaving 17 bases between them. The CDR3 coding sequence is TGTGCCAGCAGCGCCCCAGGGGTGGTATTAGAGACCCAGTACTTC. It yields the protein CASSAPGVVLETQYF.

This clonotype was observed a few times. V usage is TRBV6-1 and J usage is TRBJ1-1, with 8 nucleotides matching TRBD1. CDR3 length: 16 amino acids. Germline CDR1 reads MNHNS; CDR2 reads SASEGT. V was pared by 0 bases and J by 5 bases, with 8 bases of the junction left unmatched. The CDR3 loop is CASSEAWGQVLTEAFF. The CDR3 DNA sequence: TGTGCCAGCAGTGAAGCATGGGGACAGGTCTTGACTGAAGCTTTCTTT.

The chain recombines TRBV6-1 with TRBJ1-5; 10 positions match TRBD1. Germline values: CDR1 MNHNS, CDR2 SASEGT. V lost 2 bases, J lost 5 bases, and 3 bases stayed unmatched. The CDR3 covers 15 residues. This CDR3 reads CASSERGQGHQPQHF. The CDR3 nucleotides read TGTGCCAGCAGTGAAAGGGGACAGGGGCATCAGCCCCAGCATTTT.

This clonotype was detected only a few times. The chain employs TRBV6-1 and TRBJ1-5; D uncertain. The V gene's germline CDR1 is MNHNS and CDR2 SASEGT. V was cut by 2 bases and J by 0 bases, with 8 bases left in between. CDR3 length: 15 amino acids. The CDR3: CASSESWASNQPQHF. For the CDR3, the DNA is TGTGCCAGCAGTGAATCGTGGGCTAGCAATCAGCCCCAGCATTTT.

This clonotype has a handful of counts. CDR3 amino acids: CSAREQTGANSPLHF. CDR3 bases: TGCAGTGCTAGAGAACAGACAGGGGCGAATTCACCCCTCCACTTT. The chain recombines TRBV20-1 with TRBJ1-6; 8 nucleotides line up with TRBD1. V lost 0 bases and J lost 7; bases outside the gene matches: 5. Germline V CDR1 and CDR2: DFQATT, SNEGSKA (reference sequence). This CDR3 is 15 amino acids long.

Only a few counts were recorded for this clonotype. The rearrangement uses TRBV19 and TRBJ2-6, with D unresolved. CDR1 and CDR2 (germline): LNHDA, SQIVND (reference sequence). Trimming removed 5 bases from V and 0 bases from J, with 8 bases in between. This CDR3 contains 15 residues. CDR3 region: CASSYPISGANVLTF. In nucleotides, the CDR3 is TGTGCCAGTAGTTACCCCATCTCTGGGGCCAACGTCCTGACTTTC.

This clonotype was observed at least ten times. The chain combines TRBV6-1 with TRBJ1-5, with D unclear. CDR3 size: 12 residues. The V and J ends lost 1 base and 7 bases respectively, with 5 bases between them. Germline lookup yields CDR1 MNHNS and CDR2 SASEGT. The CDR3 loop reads CASSEVGQPQHF. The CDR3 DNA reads TGTGCCAGCAGTGAAGTGGGGCAGCCCCAGCATTTT.

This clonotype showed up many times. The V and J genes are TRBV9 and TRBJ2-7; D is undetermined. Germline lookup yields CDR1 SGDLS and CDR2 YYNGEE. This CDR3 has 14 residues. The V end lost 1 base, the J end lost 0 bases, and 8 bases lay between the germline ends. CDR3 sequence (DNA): TGTGCCAGCAGCGTACAGAGCAGCTCCTACGAGCAGTACTTC. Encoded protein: CASSVQSSSYEQYF.

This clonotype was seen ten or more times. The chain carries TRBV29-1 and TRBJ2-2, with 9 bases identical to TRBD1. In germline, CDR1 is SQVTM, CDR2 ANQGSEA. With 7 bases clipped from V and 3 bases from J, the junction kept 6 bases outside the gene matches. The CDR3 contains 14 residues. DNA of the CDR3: TGCAGCGCCGTGGGACAGGGTTACACCGGGGAGCTGTTTTTT. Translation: CSAVGQGYTGELFF.